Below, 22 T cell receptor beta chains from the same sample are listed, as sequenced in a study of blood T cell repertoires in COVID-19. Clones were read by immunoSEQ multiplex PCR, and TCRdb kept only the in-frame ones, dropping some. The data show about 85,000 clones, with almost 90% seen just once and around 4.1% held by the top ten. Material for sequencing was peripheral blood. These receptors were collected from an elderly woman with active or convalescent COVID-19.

In DNA form, the CDR3 reads TGTGCCAGCAGTCTATTGACAAACCCTTCTGAAGCTTTCTTT. Its protein is CASSLLTNPSEAFF. The chain carries TRBV28 and TRBJ1-1; unclear D gene. Germline-derived CDR1 and CDR2 are MDHEN and SYDVKM. V lost 5 bases and J 6 bases, leaving 16 bases between the germline ends. The CDR3 extends over 14 amino acids. The full variable domain, in which reference TRBV28 and TRBJ1-1 provide the parts outside the CDR3, is DVKVTQSSRYLVKRTGEKVFLECVQDMDHENMFWYRQDPGLGLRLIYFSYDVKMKEKGDIPEGYSVSREKKERFSLILESASTNQTSMYLCASSLLTNPSEAFFGQGTRLTVV.

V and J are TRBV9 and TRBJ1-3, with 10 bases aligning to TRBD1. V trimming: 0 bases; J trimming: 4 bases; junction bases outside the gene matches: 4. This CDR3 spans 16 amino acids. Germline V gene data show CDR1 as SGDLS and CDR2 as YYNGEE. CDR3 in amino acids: CASSVGGTGAGNTIYF. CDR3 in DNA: TGTGCCAGCAGCGTAGGAGGGACAGGGGCCGGAAACACCATATATTTT. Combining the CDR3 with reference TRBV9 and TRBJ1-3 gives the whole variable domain DSGVTQTPKHLITATGQRVTLRCSPRSGDLSVYWYQQSLDQGLQFLIQYYNGEERAKGNILERFSAQQFPDLHSELNLSSLELGDSALYFCASSVGGTGAGNTIYFGEGSWLTVV.

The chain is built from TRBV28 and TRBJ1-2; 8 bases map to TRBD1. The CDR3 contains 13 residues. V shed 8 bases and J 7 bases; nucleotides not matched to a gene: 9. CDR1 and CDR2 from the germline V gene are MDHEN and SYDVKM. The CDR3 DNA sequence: TGTGCCAGCGGCCTACAGGGGGAGTCTGGCTACACCTTC. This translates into CASGLQGESGYTF.

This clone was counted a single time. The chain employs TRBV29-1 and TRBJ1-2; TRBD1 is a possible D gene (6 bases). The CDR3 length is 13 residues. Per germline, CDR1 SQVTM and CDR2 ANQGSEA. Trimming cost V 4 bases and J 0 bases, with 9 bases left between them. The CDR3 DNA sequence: TGCAGCGTTGCCAGGGGACCTAACTATGGCTACACCTTC. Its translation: CSVARGPNYGYTF.

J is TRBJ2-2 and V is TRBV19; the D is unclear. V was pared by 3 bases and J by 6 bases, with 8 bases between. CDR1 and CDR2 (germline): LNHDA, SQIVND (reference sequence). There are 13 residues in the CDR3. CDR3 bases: TGTGCCAGTAGTATGTCCCTATCCGGGGAGCTGTTTTTT. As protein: CASSMSLSGELFF.

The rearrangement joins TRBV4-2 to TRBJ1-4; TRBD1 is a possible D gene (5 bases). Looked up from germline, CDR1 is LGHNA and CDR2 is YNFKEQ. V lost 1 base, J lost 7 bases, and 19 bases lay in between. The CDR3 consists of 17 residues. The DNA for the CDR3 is TGTGCCAGCAGCCAAGCGAGTGGGGGGGGAGCTCGTGAAAAACTGTTTTTT. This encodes CASSQASGGGAREKLFF.

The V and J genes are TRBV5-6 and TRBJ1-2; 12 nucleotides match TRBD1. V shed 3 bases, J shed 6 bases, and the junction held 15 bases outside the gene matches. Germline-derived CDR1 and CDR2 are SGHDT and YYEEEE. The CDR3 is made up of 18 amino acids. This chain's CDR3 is CASSSYRGTGGLGDGYTF. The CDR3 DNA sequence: TGTGCCAGCAGCTCCTACCGCGGGACAGGGGGCTTGGGCGATGGCTACACCTTC.

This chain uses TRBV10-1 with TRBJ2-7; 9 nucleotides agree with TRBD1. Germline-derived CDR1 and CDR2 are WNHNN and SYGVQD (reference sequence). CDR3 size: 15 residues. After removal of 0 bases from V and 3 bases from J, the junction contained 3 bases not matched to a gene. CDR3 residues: CASSESLTGGYEQYF. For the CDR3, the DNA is TGCGCCAGCAGTGAGTCGTTGACAGGGGGCTACGAGCAGTACTTC.

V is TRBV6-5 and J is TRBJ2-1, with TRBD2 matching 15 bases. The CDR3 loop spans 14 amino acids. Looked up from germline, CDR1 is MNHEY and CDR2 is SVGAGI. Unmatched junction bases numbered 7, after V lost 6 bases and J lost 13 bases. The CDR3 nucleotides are TGTGCCAGCAGACGGACTAGCGGGAGGGTGATCCAGTTCTTC. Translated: CASRRTSGRVIQFF.

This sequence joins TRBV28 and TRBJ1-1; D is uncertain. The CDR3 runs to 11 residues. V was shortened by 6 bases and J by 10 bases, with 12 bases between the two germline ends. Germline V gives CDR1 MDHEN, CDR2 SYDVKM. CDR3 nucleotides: TGTGCCAGCAGGCTTACCGGTAGAGCTTTCTTT. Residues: CASRLTGRAFF.

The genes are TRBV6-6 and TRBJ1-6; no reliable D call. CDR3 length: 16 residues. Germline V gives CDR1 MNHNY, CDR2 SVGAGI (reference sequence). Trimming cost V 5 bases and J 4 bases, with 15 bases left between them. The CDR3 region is CASSPRTEAYNSPLHF. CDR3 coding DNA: TGTGCCAGCAGTCCTAGGACGGAGGCATATAATTCACCCCTCCACTTT.

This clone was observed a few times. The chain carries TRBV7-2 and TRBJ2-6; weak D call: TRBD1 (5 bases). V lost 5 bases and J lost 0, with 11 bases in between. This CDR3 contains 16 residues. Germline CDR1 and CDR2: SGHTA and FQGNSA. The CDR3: CASSPSTDSGANVLTF. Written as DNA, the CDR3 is TGTGCCAGCAGCCCTTCGACAGACTCTGGGGCCAACGTCCTGACTTTC.

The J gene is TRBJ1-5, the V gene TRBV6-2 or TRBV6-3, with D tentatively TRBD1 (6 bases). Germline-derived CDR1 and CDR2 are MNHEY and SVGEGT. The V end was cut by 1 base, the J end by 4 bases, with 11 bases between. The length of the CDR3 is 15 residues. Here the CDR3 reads CASSYFGQTNQPQHF. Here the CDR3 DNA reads TGTGCCAGCAGTTACTTCGGACAGACAAATCAGCCCCAGCATTTT.

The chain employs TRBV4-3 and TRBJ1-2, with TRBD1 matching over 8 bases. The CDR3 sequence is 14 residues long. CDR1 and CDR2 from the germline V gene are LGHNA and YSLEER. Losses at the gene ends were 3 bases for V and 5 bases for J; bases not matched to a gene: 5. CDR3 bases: TGCGCCAGCAGCCAGACAGGGGAGGGGTATGGCTACACCTTC. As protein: CASSQTGEGYGYTF.

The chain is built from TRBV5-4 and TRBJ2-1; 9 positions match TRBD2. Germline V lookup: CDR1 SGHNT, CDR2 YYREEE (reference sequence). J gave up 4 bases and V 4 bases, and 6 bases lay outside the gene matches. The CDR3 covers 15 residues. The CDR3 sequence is CASSKTSGLYNEQFF. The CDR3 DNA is TGTGCCAGCAGCAAGACTAGCGGCCTTTACAATGAGCAGTTCTTC.

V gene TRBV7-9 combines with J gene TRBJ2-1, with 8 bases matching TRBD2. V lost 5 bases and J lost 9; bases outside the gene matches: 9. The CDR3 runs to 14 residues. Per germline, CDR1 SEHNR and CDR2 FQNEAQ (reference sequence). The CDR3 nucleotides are TGTGCCAGCAGCGACGGGACTAGTTCGTCTGAGCAGTTCTTC. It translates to CASSDGTSSSEQFF. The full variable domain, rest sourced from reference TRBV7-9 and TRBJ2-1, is DTGVSQNPRHKITKRGQNVTFRCDPISEHNRLYWYRQTLGQGPEFLTYFQNEAQLEKSRLLSDRFSAERPKGSFSTLEIQRTEQGDSAMYLCASSDGTSSSEQFFGPGTRLTVL.

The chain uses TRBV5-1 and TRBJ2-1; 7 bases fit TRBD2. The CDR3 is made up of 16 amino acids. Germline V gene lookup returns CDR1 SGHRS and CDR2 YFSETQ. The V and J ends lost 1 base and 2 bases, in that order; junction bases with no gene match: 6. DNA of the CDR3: TGCGCCAGCAGCTTGAGATCGGGAGGAACCTACAATGAGCAGTTCTTC. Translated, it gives CASSLRSGGTYNEQFF.

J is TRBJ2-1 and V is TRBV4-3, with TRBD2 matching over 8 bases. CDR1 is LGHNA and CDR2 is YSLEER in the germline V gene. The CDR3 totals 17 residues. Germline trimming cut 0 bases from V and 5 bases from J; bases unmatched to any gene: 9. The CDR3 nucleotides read TGCGCCAGCAGCCAAGATTACCGTCTAGCGGGTAACAATGAGCAGTTCTTC. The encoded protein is CASSQDYRLAGNNEQFF.

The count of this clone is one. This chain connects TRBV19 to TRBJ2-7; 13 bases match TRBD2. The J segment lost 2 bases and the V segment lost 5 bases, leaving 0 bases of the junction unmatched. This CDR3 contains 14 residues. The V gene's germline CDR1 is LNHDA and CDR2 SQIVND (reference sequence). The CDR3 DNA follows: TGTGCCAGTAGTGGGACTAGCGGGACCTACGAGCAGTACTTC. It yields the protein CASSGTSGTYEQYF.

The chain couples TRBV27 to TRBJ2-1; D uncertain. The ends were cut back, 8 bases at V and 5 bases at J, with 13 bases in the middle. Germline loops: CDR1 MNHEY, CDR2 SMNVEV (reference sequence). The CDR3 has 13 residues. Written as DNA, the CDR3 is TGTGCCAGCTGGCGGCACCGAGACAATGAGCAGTTCTTC. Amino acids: CASWRHRDNEQFF.

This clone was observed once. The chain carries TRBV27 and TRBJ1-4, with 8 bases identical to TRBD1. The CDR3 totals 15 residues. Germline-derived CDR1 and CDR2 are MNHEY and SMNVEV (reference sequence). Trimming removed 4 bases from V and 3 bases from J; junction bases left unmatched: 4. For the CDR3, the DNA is TGTGCCAGCAGTTCATGGGGACAGGCTAATGAAAAACTGTTTTTT. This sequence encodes CASSSWGQANEKLFF.

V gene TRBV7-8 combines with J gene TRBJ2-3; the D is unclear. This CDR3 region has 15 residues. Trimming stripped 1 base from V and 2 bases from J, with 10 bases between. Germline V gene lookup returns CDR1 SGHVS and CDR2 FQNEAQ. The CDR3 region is CASSLVRLNTDTQYF. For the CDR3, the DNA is TGTGCCAGCAGCTTAGTACGACTGAACACAGATACGCAGTATTTT.